This T cell receptor beta chain emerged from a study of Japanese encephalitis immunity and Zika vaccine responses. Study context: Stimulation used either flavivirus-conserved or non-conserved ZIKV pools, or pre-vaccination JEV or YFV peptides.

By frequency in the sample, this clonotype is large. CFSE-labeled PBMCs were cultured 5 to 6 days with peptide pools, each at 0.8 to 1 ug/mL. The sort collected unfixed, live, CD56-CD19-CD16-CD3+CD4+ CFSE-low proliferating CD4 T cells. Trimming at V came to 3 bases and at J to 5 bases, leaving 9 bases not matched to a gene. The CDR3 sequence is 15 residues long. CDR1 GTSNPN and CDR2 SVGIG come from the germline V gene (reference sequence). Each CDR3 protein gets one entry after TCRdb re-called the 5' RACE reads with MiXCR. The sample gives some 280 distinct CDR3 sequences, approximately 2% of which show up once; around 30% is in the top ten.

The rearrangement uses TRBV30 and TRBJ1-5, with 8 bases fitting TRBD1. The sample consisted of antigen-activated CD4+ T cells from blood, cultured, taken during a Zika inactivated vaccine study. This receptor was identified in an adult man who received an inactivated Zika virus vaccine. The CDR3 sequence is CAWSVPTGVYQPQHF. The CDR3 coding sequence is TGTGCCTGGAGCGTCCCGACAGGGGTGTATCAGCCCCAGCATTTT.